These 18 T cell receptor beta chains were sequenced from one sample in a study of regulatory T cells in long-lasting Graves disease. Library construction for TCR beta used iRepertoire HTBI primers and Arm-PCR of CDR3 regions. Each CDR3 protein gets one entry after TCRdb re-called the multiplex PCR reads with MiXCR. The sample carries 400,000 to 650,000 distinct CDR3 sequences, roughly 16% recorded once. Time point defined: newly diagnosed GD, antithyroid drugs for less than 3 months. The TCR library used RNA extracted from PBMCs. These data also featured in a second study, about T cells in Graves' hyperthyroidism and ophthalmopathy.

The specimen comprised peripheral blood mononuclear cells (PBMCs), sampled at new diagnosis, from a patient treated with antithyroid drugs. These receptors all come from a woman aged 35-60 years with Graves disease.

This clonotype was counted at least ten times. The rearrangement uses TRBV15 and TRBJ1-1; 9 bases align to TRBD1. In germline, CDR1 is LNHNV, CDR2 YYDKDF (reference sequence). The V segment lost 1 base and the J segment 5 bases; nucleotides outside the gene matches: 8. There are 16 residues in the CDR3. CDR3 sequence: CATSRGTGDERTEAFF. CDR3 nucleotide sequence: TGTGCCACCAGCAGAGGGACAGGGGATGAGCGAACTGAAGCTTTCTTT.

Many counts were recorded for this clonotype. V is TRBV29-1 and J is TRBJ2-5, with a weak D call TRBD1 (6 bases). The V and J ends lost 5 bases and 2 bases respectively, with 21 bases between them. The CDR3 sequence is 16 residues long. Germline values: CDR1 SQVTM, CDR2 ANQGSEA. CDR3: CSVLQGSQLWQETQYF. Here the CDR3 DNA reads TGCAGCGTTCTCCAGGGGAGCCAGCTATGGCAAGAGACCCAGTACTTC.

This chain joins TRBV2 and TRBJ1-2, with TRBD1 as a possible D gene (5 bases). Looked up from germline, CDR1 is SNHLY and CDR2 is FYNNEI. Trimming left V 6 bases short and J 7 bases short, with 30 bases between. The CDR3 covers 18 residues. This CDR3 is CASRLIPGWDGLEGGYTF. The CDR3 DNA is TGTGCCAGCAGACTTATCCCTGGTTGGGACGGCTTAGAAGGTGGCTACACCTTC.

About this clonotype itself: This likely comes from a read error, as the CDR3 has no conserved phenylalanine or tryptophan at its end. The CDR3 protein is CASSPSQGALGGYTV. The DNA of the CDR3 is TGTGCCAGCAGTCCCTCACAGGGGGCGTTGGGTGGCTACACCGTC. The chain recombines TRBV6-1 with TRBJ1-2, with 9 bases that match TRBD1. Trimming at V came to 5 bases and at J to 7 bases, leaving 11 bases not matched to a gene. The V gene's germline CDR1 is MNHNS and CDR2 SASEGT. The CDR3 spans 15 residues.

This clonotype was detected many times. This chain uses TRBV2 with TRBJ1-1; TRBD1 is a possible D gene (5 bases). V was shortened by 6 bases and J by 7 bases, with 15 bases between the two germline ends. This CDR3 is 13 amino acids long. The V gene's germline CDR1 is SNHLY and CDR2 FYNNEI. The CDR3 loop is CASSFKRGSEAFF. CDR3 coding DNA: TGTGCCAGCAGCTTTAAAAGGGGTAGTGAAGCTTTCTTT.

Here the CDR3 reads CASTVGGYTEAFF. CDR3 nucleotides: TGTGCCAGCACCGTCGGGGGTTACACTGAAGCTTTCTTT. V is TRBV28 and J is TRBJ1-1; D might be TRBD1 (5 bases). From germline, CDR1 is MDHEN and CDR2 SYDVKM. V was cut by 7 bases and J by 3 bases, with 12 bases left in between. The CDR3 extends over 13 amino acids.

This clonotype was recorded many times. The genes are TRBV3-1 and TRBJ2-3; D is unresolved. The V gene's germline CDR1 is LGHDT and CDR2 YNNKEL (reference sequence). Trimming left V 1 base short and J 5 bases short, with 13 bases between. The CDR3 contains 15 residues. The CDR3 here is CASSQAGPLGDTQYF. CDR3 sequence (DNA): TGTGCCAGCAGCCAAGCGGGCCCCCTAGGAGATACGCAGTATTTT.

V usage is TRBV6-1 and J usage is TRBJ2-3; D might be TRBD1 or TRBD2, each matching 5 bases. The ends were cut back, 5 bases at V and 2 bases at J, with 11 bases in the middle. Per germline, CDR1 MNHNS and CDR2 SASEGT. The CDR3 totals 14 residues. The CDR3 sequence is CASSSTGATDTQYF. The CDR3 coding sequence is TGTGCCAGCAGTTCAACCGGGGCCACAGATACGCAGTATTTT.

The chain couples TRBV14 to TRBJ2-7, with 7 nucleotides matching TRBD1. Per germline, CDR1 SGHDN and CDR2 FVKESK. There are 15 residues in the CDR3. V gave up 3 bases and J gave up 4 bases; unmatched junction bases: 9. This CDR3 reads CASSHLTGKDYEQYF. The CDR3, as DNA: TGTGCCAGCAGCCACCTGACAGGGAAGGATTACGAGCAGTACTTC.

This clonotype was seen repeatedly, ten times or more. The V gene is TRBV10-3, the J gene TRBJ1-1; D is undetermined. Trimming removed 7 bases from V and 1 base from J, with 16 bases in between. The CDR3 contains 15 residues. CDR1 and CDR2 from the germline V gene are ENHRY and SYGVKD. CDR3 protein: CAITLAREQNTEAFF. The CDR3 DNA reads TGTGCCATCACCCTTGCGCGGGAACAGAACACTGAAGCTTTCTTT.

This clonotype was counted many times. The chain uses TRBV27 and TRBJ2-7; 8 positions match TRBD2. Germline assignment: CDR1 MNHEY and CDR2 SMNVEV (reference sequence). The CDR3 extends over 12 amino acids. The V and J ends lost 5 bases and 3 bases, in that order; junction bases with no gene match: 0. Here the CDR3 DNA reads TGTGCCAGCAGTGCGGGAGGCTACGAGCAGTACTTC. It encodes CASSAGGYEQYF.

The sample holds many counts of this clonotype. The gene calls are TRBV19 and TRBJ1-5, with 8 bases matching TRBD1. V lost 4 bases and J lost 0; bases outside the gene matches: 8. The length of the CDR3 is 17 residues. Germline CDR1 and CDR2: LNHDA and SQIVND (reference sequence). The CDR3 DNA follows: TGTGCCAGTAGTAACGGGGGACAGGCCTATAGCAATCAGCCCCAGCATTTT. It translates to CASSNGGQAYSNQPQHF.

This clonotype has ten or more counts. The gene calls are TRBV6-5 and TRBJ1-5, with a weak D call TRBD1 (5 bases). This CDR3 region has 16 residues. The germline V gene encodes CDR1 MNHEY and CDR2 SVGAGI. V lost 2 bases and J lost 1, with 12 bases in between. The CDR3 coding sequence is TGTGCCAGCAGTTACGGGTACAGGCAAAGCAATCAGCCCCAGCATTTT. It encodes CASSYGYRQSNQPQHF.

This clonotype was found a few times. This sequence joins TRBV6-5 and TRBJ1-6; the D gene is possibly TRBD1 (5 bases). The CDR3 totals 16 residues. V dropped 2 bases and J dropped 6 bases, with 14 bases sitting between them. The germline gives CDR1 MNHEY, CDR2 SVGAGI. Written as DNA, the CDR3 is TGTGCCAGCAGTTACCCCCCCGGGGGACGTAATTCACCCCTCCACTTT. It encodes CASSYPPGGRNSPLHF.

V usage is TRBV27 and J usage is TRBJ1-1; 7 bases are a match to TRBD1. The CDR3 is made up of 15 amino acids. Trimming took 5 bases from V and 5 from J; bases not matched to a gene: 11. The germline gives CDR1 MNHEY, CDR2 SMNVEV (reference sequence). The CDR3 spells CASSPATGRGTEAFF. CDR3 sequence (DNA): TGTGCCAGCAGTCCCGCGACAGGGAGGGGTACTGAAGCTTTCTTT.

Many counts were recorded for this clonotype. The chain links TRBV20-1 to TRBJ2-7, with 11 bases matching TRBD2. The ends lost 1 base at V and 0 bases at J; junction bases unmatched: 5. CDR1 is DFQATT, CDR2 SNEGSKA, per germline (reference sequence). The CDR3 spans 16 residues. The CDR3 sequence is CSARGRLAGSSYEQYF. The CDR3 DNA sequence: TGCAGTGCTAGAGGTCGACTAGCGGGGAGCTCCTACGAGCAGTACTTC.

This clonotype has only a few counts. This chain joins TRBV3-1 and TRBJ2-2; 11 bases fit TRBD2. The CDR3 is 16 amino acids. Germline loops: CDR1 LGHDT, CDR2 YNNKEL (reference sequence). The J segment lost 3 bases and the V segment lost 5 bases, leaving 5 bases of the junction unmatched. DNA of the CDR3: TGTGCCAGCAGCTTAGCGGGGGGGCGTGACACCGGGGAGCTGTTTTTT. Translation gives CASSLAGGRDTGELFF.

The rearrangement links TRBV4-1 to TRBJ1-1, with TRBD1 as a possible D gene (5 bases). This CDR3 is 17 amino acids long. The V end lost 1 base, the J end lost 4 bases, and 19 bases lay between the germline ends. Germline CDR1 reads MGHRA; CDR2 reads YSYEKL. CDR3 bases: TGCGCCAGCAGCCAAGCCTACCAGGGAGACTGGAGCACTGAAGCTTTCTTT. Translated: CASSQAYQGDWSTEAFF.